These 19 T cell receptor beta chains share one sample of origin, sequenced in a study of glioma-infiltrating T cells after dendritic cell vaccination. The protocol was immunoSEQ multiplex PCR, while the TCRdb copy is restricted to in-frame clones and leaves out a portion. The sample yields roughly 41,000 clones, 70% to 85% seen once. The sequences come from blood, collected before dendritic cell vaccination. The receptors were gathered from a human donor with glioblastoma.

The J gene is TRBJ1-2, the V gene TRBV6-5; 8 nucleotides match TRBD1. Per germline, CDR1 MNHEY and CDR2 SVGAGI. The CDR3 spans 14 residues. V shed 8 bases and J 2 bases; nucleotides not matched to a gene: 7. This chain's CDR3 is CASGLPGGNYGYTF. CDR3 nucleotides: TGTGCCAGCGGACTCCCAGGGGGCAACTATGGCTACACCTTC.

This clone was counted a single time. The chain joins TRBV7-9 to TRBJ1-1; D may be TRBD1 (5 bases). The CDR3 covers 17 residues. Germline V gene data show CDR1 as SEHNR and CDR2 as FQNEAQ (reference sequence). V lost 1 base to trimming and J lost 1 base, with 16 bases between them. CDR3 loop: CASSLGLGQEQNTEAFF. Written as DNA, the CDR3 is TGTGCCAGCAGCTTAGGTTTGGGGCAGGAACAGAACACTGAAGCTTTCTTT. Looking up the rest from reference TRBV7-9 and TRBJ1-1 gives the full variable domain: DTGVSQNPRHKITKRGQNVTFRCDPISEHNRLYWYRQTLGQGPEFLTYFQNEAQLEKSRLLSDRFSAERPKGSFSTLEIQRTEQGDSAMYLCASSLGLGQEQNTEAFFGQGTRLTVV.

The chain recombines TRBV19 with TRBJ2-7; D is unclear. This CDR3 comprises 14 residues. Germline-derived CDR1 and CDR2 are LNHDA and SQIVND (reference sequence). V was cut by 3 bases and J by 0 bases, with 9 bases left in between. The CDR3 nucleotides are TGTGCCAGTAGTATCGGTCAGGCCTCCTACGAGCAGTACTTC. It specifies CASSIGQASYEQYF. The full variable domain, with the rest looked up from reference TRBV19 and TRBJ2-7, is DGGITQSPKYLFRKEGQNVTLSCEQNLNHDAMYWYRQDPGQGLRLIYYSQIVNDFQKGDIAEGYSVSREKKESFPLTVTSAQKNPTAFYLCASSIGQASYEQYFGPGTRLTVT.

Written as DNA, the CDR3 is TGTGCCAGCAGCTTGGGCAGGGGATCGGGCTCACCCCTCCACTTT. Its protein is CASSLGRGSGSPLHF. The gene calls are TRBV7-8 and TRBJ1-6; maybe TRBD1 (6 bases). CDR3 length: 15 amino acids. V lost 3 bases and J lost 10, with 16 bases in between. Germline lookup yields CDR1 SGHVS and CDR2 FQNEAQ.

The chain employs TRBV7-6 and TRBJ2-1; 9 nucleotides match TRBD2. The J segment lost 7 bases and the V segment lost 4 bases, leaving 11 bases of the junction unmatched. CDR1 is SGHVS, CDR2 FNYEAQ, per germline. The CDR3 consists of 16 residues. The CDR3 sequence is CASSSLLAGPWNEQFF. In DNA, the CDR3 is TGTGCCAGCAGCTCCCTGCTAGCGGGGCCTTGGAATGAGCAGTTCTTC.

The chain recombines TRBV7-9 with TRBJ2-3; D possibly corresponds to TRBD1 (6 bases). The length of the CDR3 is 13 residues. Germline V gene lookup returns CDR1 SEHNR and CDR2 FQNEAQ (reference sequence). V was clipped by 5 bases and J by 4 bases, with 10 bases between them. The CDR3 region is CASSPKGADTQYF. The CDR3 nucleotides read TGTGCCAGCAGCCCTAAGGGGGCAGATACGCAGTATTTT.

The rearrangement joins TRBV30 to TRBJ1-2; D is perhaps TRBD1 (6 bases). The CDR3 is made up of 18 amino acids. Germline assignment: CDR1 GTSNPN and CDR2 SVGIG (reference sequence). V was cut by 0 bases and J by 2 bases, with 22 bases left in between. The CDR3 DNA is TGTGCCTGGAGTGTACATCTTCCGAGACAGGCACAGAACTATGGCTACACCTTC. It translates to CAWSVHLPRQAQNYGYTF.

V and J are TRBV11-3 and TRBJ2-1; tentatively, D is TRBD2 (5 bases). Trimming removed 5 bases at V and 0 bases at J, with 14 bases between. This CDR3 is built from 16 residues. Germline CDR1 and CDR2: SGHNT and YENEEA. CDR3 in amino acids: CASSPRFGSSYNEQFF. The CDR3 nucleotides read TGTGCCAGCAGCCCCCGCTTTGGGAGCTCCTACAATGAGCAGTTCTTC.

The V gene is TRBV9, the J gene TRBJ2-7, with 7 bases aligning to TRBD1. Germline assignment: CDR1 SGDLS and CDR2 YYNGEE. Trimming cost V 0 bases and J 3 bases; bases outside gene matches: 3. This CDR3 is 14 amino acids long. The DNA of the CDR3 is TGTGCCAGCAGCGTAGCGGGACAGCACTACGAGCAGTACTTC. It translates to CASSVAGQHYEQYF.

The chain recombines TRBV28 with TRBJ1-2; no firm D call. The CDR3 has 14 amino acids. V lost 6 bases to trimming and J lost 2 bases, with 13 bases between them. Germline values: CDR1 MDHEN, CDR2 SYDVKM. CDR3 sequence (DNA): TGTGCCAGCAGCCCTATCGGGAACAACTATGGCTACACCTTC. This sequence encodes CASSPIGNNYGYTF.

The rearrangement uses TRBV5-1 and TRBJ1-5, with 7 nucleotides matching TRBD1. The germline V gene has CDR1 SGHRS and CDR2 YFSETQ. The CDR3 extends over 16 amino acids. V shed 4 bases and J 4 bases; nucleotides not matched to a gene: 11. Here the CDR3 reads CASSEVPGGTNQPQHF. The CDR3 coding sequence is TGCGCCAGCAGCGAGGTACCAGGGGGAACAAATCAGCCCCAGCATTTT.

The gene calls are TRBV5-1 and TRBJ2-3, with D tentatively TRBD2 (6 bases). Germline-derived CDR1 and CDR2 are SGHRS and YFSETQ. Trimming cost V 3 bases and J 0 bases, with 17 bases left between them. The CDR3 has 17 residues. CDR3 nucleotide sequence: TGCGCCAGCAGCTCCTCTGGGGGGTATCCTAGCACAGATACGCAGTATTTT. Encoded protein: CASSSSGGYPSTDTQYF.

This clone was seen once. The gene calls are TRBV30 and TRBJ2-5, with D perhaps TRBD2 (5 bases). V lost 4 bases and J 1 base, leaving 10 bases between the germline ends. CDR1 is GTSNPN and CDR2 is SVGIG in the germline V gene (reference sequence). The CDR3 totals 13 residues. CDR3 DNA sequence: TGTGCCTGGAACGAGGGCCCCCAAGAGACCCAGTACTTC. Amino acids: CAWNEGPQETQYF.

This clone showed up just a few times. V usage is TRBV19 and J usage is TRBJ2-6; 12 nucleotides line up with TRBD1. CDR1 and CDR2 from the germline V gene are LNHDA and SQIVND (reference sequence). V shed 6 bases and J 4 bases; nucleotides not matched to a gene: 13. The CDR3 consists of 19 residues. Here the CDR3 reads CASSRPRGTGGLGANVLTF. The CDR3 DNA sequence: TGTGCCAGTAGCAGACCGCGGGGGACAGGGGGCCTCGGGGCCAACGTCCTGACTTTC.

V and J are TRBV4-3 and TRBJ2-7; 7 bases map to TRBD2. Germline lookup yields CDR1 LGHNA and CDR2 YSLEER. The CDR3 consists of 17 residues. The V and J ends lost 0 bases and 3 bases, in that order; junction bases with no gene match: 11. DNA of the CDR3: TGCGCCAGCAGCCAAGATAGGGTGGGGCGGGGGTTCTACGAGCAGTACTTC. This codes for CASSQDRVGRGFYEQYF.

This clone showed up just once. The genes are TRBV10-3 and TRBJ2-1; TRBD2 agrees at 10 bases. Germline CDR1 is ENHRY and CDR2 is SYGVKD. There are 14 residues in the CDR3. V shed 7 bases, J shed 9 bases, and the junction held 9 bases outside the gene matches. CDR3 protein: CAINGLADGGEQFF. Here the CDR3 DNA reads TGTGCCATCAATGGACTAGCGGATGGGGGTGAGCAGTTCTTC.

The chain employs TRBV9 and TRBJ2-5, with TRBD1 matching over 10 bases. Germline V gene data show CDR1 as SGDLS and CDR2 as YYNGEE. The junction had 9 bases not matched to a gene; V was cut back by 2 bases and J by 5 bases. The CDR3 has 16 amino acids. The CDR3 here is CASSVTGTGVFETQYF. CDR3 coding DNA: TGTGCCAGCAGCGTTACCGGGACAGGGGTTTTCGAGACCCAGTACTTC.

V gene TRBV19 combines with J gene TRBJ2-1; TRBD2 matches at 11 bases. The germline V gene encodes CDR1 LNHDA and CDR2 SQIVND (reference sequence). V shed 7 bases and J 6 bases; nucleotides not matched to a gene: 8. The CDR3 spans 15 residues. In nucleotides, the CDR3 is TGTGCCAGTAATCTTCTAGCGGGGGGCTCCAATGAGCAGTTCTTC. Amino acid sequence: CASNLLAGGSNEQFF.

V and J are TRBV23-1 and TRBJ1-2; TRBD1 might be the D (6 bases). TRBV23-1 is sorted into the ORF group, with uncertain function. V was trimmed by 9 bases and J by 5 bases, leaving 19 bases between them. The CDR3 spans 14 residues. CDR3 region: CARWTQGFSYGYTF. The CDR3, as DNA: TGCGCCAGATGGACACAGGGTTTTAGTTATGGCTACACCTTC.